The entry below gives a single T cell receptor (beta chain) sequence along with its context. Antigen unknown. The CDR3 is 14 residues long. Germline loops: CDR1 GTSNPN, CDR2 SVGIG (reference sequence). The V gene lost 0 bases and the J gene lost 0 bases, with 6 bases spanning the gap. The sample originates from a study of T cell responses to AZD1222 COVID-19 vaccine. Findings of the study overall: Regions 160-218 and 743-854 held dominance among vaccine-associated CD4 TCRs, which spanned spike.

Repertoires were generated with immunoSEQ multiplex PCR, while TCRdb's copy carries only in-frame clones and drops some. The data show over 150,000 clones, about 90% seen once. This TCR came from an adult in good health. The sequencing here drew on peripheral blood, taken on day 0 of MenACWY control vaccination. The chain combines TRBV30 with TRBJ2-1, with D possibly being TRBD2 (5 bases). The chain's CDR3 is CAWSVGSSYNEQFF. CDR3 DNA sequence: TGTGCCTGGAGTGTGGGGAGCTCCTACAATGAGCAGTTCTTC. The entire variable domain, with the rest obtained from reference TRBV30 and TRBJ2-1, is as follows: SQTIHQWPATLVQPVGSPLSLECTVEGTSNPNLYWYRQAAGRGLQLLFYSVGIGQISSEVPQNLSASRPQDRQFILSSKKLLLSDSGFYLCAWSVGSSYNEQFFGPGTRLTVL.